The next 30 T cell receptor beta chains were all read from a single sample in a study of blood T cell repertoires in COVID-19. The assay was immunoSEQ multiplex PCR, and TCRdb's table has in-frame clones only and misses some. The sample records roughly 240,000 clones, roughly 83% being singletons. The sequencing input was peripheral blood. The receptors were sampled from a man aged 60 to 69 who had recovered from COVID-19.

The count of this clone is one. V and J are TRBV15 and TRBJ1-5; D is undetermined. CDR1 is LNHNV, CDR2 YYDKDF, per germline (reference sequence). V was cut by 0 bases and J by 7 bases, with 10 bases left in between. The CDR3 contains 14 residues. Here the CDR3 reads CATSRDTVEQPQHF. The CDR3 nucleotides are TGTGCCACCAGCAGAGATACGGTTGAACAGCCCCAGCATTTT. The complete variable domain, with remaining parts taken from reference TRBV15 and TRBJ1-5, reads DAMVIQNPRYQVTQFGKPVTLSCSQTLNHNVMYWYQQKSSQAPKLLFHYYDKDFNNEADTPDNFQSRRPNTSFCFLDIRSPGLGDTAMYLCATSRDTVEQPQHFGDGTRLSIL.

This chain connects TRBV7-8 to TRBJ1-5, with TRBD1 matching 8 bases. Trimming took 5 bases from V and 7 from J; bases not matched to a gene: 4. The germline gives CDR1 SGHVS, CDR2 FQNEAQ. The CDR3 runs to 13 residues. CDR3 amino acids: CASSHDRGQPQHF. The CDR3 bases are TGTGCCAGCAGCCACGACAGGGGCCAGCCCCAGCATTTT.

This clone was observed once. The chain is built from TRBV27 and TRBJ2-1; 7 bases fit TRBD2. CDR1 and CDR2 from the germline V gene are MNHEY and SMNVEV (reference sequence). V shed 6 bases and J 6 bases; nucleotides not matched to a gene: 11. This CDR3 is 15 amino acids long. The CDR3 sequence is CASRAGRERGNEQFF. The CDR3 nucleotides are TGTGCCAGCAGAGCTGGGCGGGAGAGGGGCAATGAGCAGTTCTTC.

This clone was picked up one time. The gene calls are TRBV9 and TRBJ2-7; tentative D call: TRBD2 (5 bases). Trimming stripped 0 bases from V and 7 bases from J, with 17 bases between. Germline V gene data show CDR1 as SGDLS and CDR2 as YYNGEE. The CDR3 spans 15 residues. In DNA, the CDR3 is TGTGCCAGCAGCGTAGGTGCGGACTTCCAGAGTGAGCAGTACTTC. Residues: CASSVGADFQSEQYF. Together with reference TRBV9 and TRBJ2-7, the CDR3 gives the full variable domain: DSGVTQTPKHLITATGQRVTLRCSPRSGDLSVYWYQQSLDQGLQFLIQYYNGEERAKGNILERFSAQQFPDLHSELNLSSLELGDSALYFCASSVGADFQSEQYFGPGTRLTVT.

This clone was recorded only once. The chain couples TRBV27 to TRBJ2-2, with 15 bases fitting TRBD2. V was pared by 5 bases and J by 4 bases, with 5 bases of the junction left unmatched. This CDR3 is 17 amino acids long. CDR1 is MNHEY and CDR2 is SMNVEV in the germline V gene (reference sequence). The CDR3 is CASSPPGLAGGTGELFF. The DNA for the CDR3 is TGTGCCAGCAGTCCGCCGGGACTAGCGGGAGGCACCGGGGAGCTGTTTTTT.

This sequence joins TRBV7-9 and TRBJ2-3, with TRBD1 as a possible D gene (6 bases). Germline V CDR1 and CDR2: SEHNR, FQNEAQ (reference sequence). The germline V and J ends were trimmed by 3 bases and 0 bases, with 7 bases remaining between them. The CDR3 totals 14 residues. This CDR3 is CASSFQGSTDTQYF. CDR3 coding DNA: TGTGCCAGCAGCTTTCAGGGGAGCACAGATACGCAGTATTTT.

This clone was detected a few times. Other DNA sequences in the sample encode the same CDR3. The CDR3 DNA reads as TGTGCCAGCAGCCGAGCCGGGACAGCCTCCTACGAGCAGTACTTC. This encodes CASSRAGTASYEQYF. The J gene is TRBJ2-7, the V gene TRBV3-1 (or the pseudogene TRBV3-2); 7 bases line up with TRBD1. The V gene's germline CDR1 is LGHDT and CDR2 YNNKEL (reference sequence). V shed 4 bases, J shed 0 bases, and the junction held 6 bases outside the gene matches. CDR3 length equals 15 residues.

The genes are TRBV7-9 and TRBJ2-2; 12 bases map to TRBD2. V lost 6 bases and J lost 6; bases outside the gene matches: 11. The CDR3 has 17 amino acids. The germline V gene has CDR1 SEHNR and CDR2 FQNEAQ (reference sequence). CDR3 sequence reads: CASRTGLAGQSPGELFF. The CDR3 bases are TGTGCCAGCAGGACCGGACTAGCGGGACAATCCCCCGGGGAGCTGTTTTTT.

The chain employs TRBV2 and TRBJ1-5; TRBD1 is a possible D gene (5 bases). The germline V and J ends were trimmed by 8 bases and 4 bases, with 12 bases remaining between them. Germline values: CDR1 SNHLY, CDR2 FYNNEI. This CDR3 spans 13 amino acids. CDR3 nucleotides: TGTGCCAGCTCCGGCGGGGGGAATCAGCCCCAGCATTTT. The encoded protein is CASSGGGNQPQHF.

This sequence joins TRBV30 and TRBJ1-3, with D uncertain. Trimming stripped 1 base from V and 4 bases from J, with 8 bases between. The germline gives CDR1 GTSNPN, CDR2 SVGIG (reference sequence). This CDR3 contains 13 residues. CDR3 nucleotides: TGTGCCTGGAGTGGTGTTCTAGGAAACACCATATATTTT. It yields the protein CAWSGVLGNTIYF.

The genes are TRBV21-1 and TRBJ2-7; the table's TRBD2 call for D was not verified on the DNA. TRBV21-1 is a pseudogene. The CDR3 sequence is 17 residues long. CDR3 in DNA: TGTGCCAGCAGCACCCTGCCCGGTACGGGGAGCTCCTACGAGCAGTACTTC. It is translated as CASSTLPGTGSSYEQYF.

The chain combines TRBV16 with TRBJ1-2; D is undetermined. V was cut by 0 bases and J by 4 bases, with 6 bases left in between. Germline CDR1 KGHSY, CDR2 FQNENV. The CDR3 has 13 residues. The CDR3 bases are TGTGCCAGCAGCCAATCATTGAGCTATGGCTACACCTTC. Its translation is CASSQSLSYGYTF.

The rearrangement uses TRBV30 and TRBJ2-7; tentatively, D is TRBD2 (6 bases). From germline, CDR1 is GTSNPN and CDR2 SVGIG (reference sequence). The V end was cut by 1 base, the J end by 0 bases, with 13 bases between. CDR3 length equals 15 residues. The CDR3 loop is CAWSATRGTSYEQYF. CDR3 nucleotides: TGTGCCTGGAGTGCCACGCGCGGGACCTCCTACGAGCAGTACTTC.

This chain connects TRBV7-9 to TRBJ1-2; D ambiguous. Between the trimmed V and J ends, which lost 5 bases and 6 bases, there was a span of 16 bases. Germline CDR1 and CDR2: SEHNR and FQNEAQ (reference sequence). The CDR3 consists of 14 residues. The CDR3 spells CASSLPIEGNGYTF. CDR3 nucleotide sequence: TGTGCCAGCAGCCTCCCCATAGAGGGTAATGGCTACACCTTC.

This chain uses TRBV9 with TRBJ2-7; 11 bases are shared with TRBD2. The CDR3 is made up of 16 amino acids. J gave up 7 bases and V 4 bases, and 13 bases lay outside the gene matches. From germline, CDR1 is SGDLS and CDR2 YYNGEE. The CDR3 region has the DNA TGTGCCAGCAGCCCCAGAAAACTAGCGGGAGAAGGAGAGCAGTACTTC. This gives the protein CASSPRKLAGEGEQYF.

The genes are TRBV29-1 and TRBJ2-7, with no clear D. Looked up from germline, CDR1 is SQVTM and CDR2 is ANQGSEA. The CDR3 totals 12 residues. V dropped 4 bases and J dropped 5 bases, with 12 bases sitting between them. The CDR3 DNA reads TGCAGCGTTGTTGGCAGGTGGGACGAGCAGTACTTC. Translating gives CSVVGRWDEQYF.

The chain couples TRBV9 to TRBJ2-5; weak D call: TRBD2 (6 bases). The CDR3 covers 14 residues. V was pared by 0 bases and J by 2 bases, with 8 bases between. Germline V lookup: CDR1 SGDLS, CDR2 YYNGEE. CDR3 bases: TGTGCCAGCAGCGTAGGTGGGGGGCAAGAGACCCAGTACTTC. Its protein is CASSVGGGQETQYF.

CDR3 residues: CASSPTGFSTDTQYF. In DNA, the CDR3 is TGTGCCAGCTCCCCCACGGGTTTTAGCACAGATACGCAGTATTTT. J is TRBJ2-3 and V is TRBV18; D is unclear. This CDR3 is 15 amino acids long. V was pared by 6 bases and J by 0 bases, with 13 bases between. Germline values: CDR1 KGHSH, CDR2 LQKENI.

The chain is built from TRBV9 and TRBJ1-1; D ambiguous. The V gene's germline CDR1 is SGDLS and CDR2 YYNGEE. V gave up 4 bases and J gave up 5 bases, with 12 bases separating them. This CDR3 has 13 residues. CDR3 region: CASSPPLTTEAFF. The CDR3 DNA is TGTGCCAGCAGCCCTCCCTTAACTACTGAAGCTTTCTTT.

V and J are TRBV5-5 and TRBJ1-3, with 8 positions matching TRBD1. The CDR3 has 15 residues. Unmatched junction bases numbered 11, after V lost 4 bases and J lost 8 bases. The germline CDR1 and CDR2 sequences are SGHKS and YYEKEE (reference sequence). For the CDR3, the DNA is TGTGCCAGCAGCAAGGACAGGGAGCGGAGGTACACCATATATTTT. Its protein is CASSKDRERRYTIYF.

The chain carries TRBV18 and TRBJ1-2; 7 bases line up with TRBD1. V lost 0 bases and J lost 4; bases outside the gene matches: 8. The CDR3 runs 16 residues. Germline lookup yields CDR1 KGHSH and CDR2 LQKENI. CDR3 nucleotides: TGTGCCAGCTCACCACCGAACAGGGGATGGGGCTATGGCTACACCTTC. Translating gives CASSPPNRGWGYGYTF.

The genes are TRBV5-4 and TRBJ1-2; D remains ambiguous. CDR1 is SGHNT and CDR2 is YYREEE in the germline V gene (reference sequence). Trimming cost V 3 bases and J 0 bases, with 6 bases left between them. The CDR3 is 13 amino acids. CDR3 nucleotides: TGTGCCAGCAGCTCACCAGCTAACTATGGCTACACCTTC. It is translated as CASSSPANYGYTF.

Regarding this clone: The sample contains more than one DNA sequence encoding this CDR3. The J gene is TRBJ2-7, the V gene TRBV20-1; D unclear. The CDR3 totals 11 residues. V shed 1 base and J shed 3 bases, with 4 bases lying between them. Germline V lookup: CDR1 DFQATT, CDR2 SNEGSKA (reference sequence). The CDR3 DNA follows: TGCAGTGCTAGAGGAGGCTACGAGCAGTACTTC. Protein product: CSARGGYEQYF.

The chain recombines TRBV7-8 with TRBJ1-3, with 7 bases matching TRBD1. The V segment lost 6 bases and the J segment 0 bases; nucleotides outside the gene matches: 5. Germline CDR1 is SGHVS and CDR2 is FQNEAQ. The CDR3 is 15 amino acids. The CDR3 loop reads CASSMTGSSGNTIYF. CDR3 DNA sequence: TGTGCCAGCAGTATGACAGGGAGCTCTGGAAACACCATATATTTT.

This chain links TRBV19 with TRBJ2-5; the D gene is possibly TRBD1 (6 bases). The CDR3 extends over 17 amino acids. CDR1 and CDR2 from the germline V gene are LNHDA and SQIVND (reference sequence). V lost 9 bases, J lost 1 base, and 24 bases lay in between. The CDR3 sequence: CASGVRTRTAGQETQYF. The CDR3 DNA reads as TGTGCCAGCGGCGTAAGGACCCGGACAGCCGGCCAAGAGACCCAGTACTTC.

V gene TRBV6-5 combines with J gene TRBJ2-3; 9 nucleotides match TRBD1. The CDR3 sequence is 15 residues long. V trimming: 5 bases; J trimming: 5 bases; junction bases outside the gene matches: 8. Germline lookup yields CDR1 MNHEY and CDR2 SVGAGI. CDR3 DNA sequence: TGTGCCAGCAGTACAAACAGGGGGCGTCTAGATACGCAGTATTTT. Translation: CASSTNRGRLDTQYF.

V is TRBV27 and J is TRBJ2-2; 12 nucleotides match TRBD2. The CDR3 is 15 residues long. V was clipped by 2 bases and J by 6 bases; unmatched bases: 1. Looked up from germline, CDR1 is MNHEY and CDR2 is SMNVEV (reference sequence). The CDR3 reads CASSLLAGGPGELFF. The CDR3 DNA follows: TGTGCCAGCAGTTTACTAGCGGGGGGGCCCGGGGAGCTGTTTTTT.

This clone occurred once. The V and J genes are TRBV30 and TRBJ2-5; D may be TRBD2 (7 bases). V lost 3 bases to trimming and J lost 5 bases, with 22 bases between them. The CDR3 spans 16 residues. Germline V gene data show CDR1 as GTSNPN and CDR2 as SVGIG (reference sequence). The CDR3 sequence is CAWSLVGGPRGETQYF. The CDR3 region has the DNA TGTGCCTGGAGCTTAGTGGGGGGGCCCCGCGGGGAGACCCAGTACTTC. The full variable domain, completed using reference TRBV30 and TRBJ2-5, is SQTIHQWPATLVQPVGSPLSLECTVEGTSNPNLYWYRQAAGRGLQLLFYSVGIGQISSEVPQNLSASRPQDRQFILSSKKLLLSDSGFYLCAWSLVGGPRGETQYFGPGTRLLVL.

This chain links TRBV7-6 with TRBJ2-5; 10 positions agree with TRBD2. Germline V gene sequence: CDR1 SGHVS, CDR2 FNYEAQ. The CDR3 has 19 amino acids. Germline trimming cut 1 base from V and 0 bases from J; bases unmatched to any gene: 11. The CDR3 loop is CASSLGPGASGSYQETQYF. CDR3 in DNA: TGTGCCAGCAGCTTAGGGCCAGGAGCTAGCGGGAGTTACCAAGAGACCCAGTACTTC.

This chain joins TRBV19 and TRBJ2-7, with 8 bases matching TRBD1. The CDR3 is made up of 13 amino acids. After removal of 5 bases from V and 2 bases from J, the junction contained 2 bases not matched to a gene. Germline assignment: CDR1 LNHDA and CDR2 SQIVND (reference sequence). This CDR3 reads CASSGDRTYEQYF. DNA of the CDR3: TGTGCCAGTAGTGGGGACAGGACCTACGAGCAGTACTTC.